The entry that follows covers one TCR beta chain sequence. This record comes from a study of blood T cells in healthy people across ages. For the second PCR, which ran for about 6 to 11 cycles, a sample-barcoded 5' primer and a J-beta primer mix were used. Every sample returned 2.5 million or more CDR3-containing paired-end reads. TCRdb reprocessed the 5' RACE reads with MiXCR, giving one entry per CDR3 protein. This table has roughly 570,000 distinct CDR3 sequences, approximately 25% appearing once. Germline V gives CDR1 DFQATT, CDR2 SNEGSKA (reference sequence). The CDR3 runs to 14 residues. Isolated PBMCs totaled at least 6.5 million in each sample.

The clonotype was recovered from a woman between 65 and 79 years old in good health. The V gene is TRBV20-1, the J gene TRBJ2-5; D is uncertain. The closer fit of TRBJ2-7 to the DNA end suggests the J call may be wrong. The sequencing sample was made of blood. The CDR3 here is CSANPYSVPDEQYF. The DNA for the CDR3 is TGCAGTGCTAACCCATACAGTGTACCGGACGAGCAGTACTTC.